The 29 T cell receptor beta chains below come from one sample, sequenced in a study of identical twins. TCRdb reprocessed the 5' RACE reads with MiXCR, giving one entry per CDR3 protein. Here the sample spans around 680,000 distinct CDR3 sequences, 8% to 9% being singletons. The same sample was also studied in work on yellow fever vaccine responses in identical twins.

Material for sequencing was PBMCs. These receptors all come from a woman aged 18-29 years in good health.

This clonotype was counted a few times. This chain joins TRBV6-1 and TRBJ2-7, with 8 bases aligning to TRBD2. The CDR3 is 15 residues long. Germline-derived CDR1 and CDR2 are MNHNS and SASEGT. Trimming cost V 5 bases and J 3 bases; bases outside gene matches: 9. Here the CDR3 DNA reads TGTGCCAGCAGTCCCTTTCGGGGGGGGAGCTACGAGCAGTACTTC. Its translation is CASSPFRGGSYEQYF.

This clonotype occurred many times. The chain couples TRBV24-1 to TRBJ2-7; D perhaps matches TRBD1 (7 bases). CDR3 length: 14 amino acids. V lost 6 bases to trimming and J lost 0 bases, with 11 bases between them. Germline CDR1 is KGHDR and CDR2 is SFDVKD. The CDR3, as DNA: TGTGCCACCAGTCAGGGGGGCTTCTCCTACGAGCAGTACTTC. It is translated as CATSQGGFSYEQYF.

This clonotype appeared many times. The chain joins TRBV12-3 or TRBV12-4 to TRBJ2-2, with a possible D match to TRBD2 (7 bases). This CDR3 spans 14 amino acids. Trimming stripped 3 bases from V and 5 bases from J, with 10 bases between. The CDR3 spells CASSLRGGTGELFF. The DNA of the CDR3 is TGTGCCAGCAGTTTGAGGGGGGGAACCGGGGAGCTGTTTTTT.

This clonotype has at least ten counts. V usage is TRBV15 and J usage is TRBJ2-1; D not resolved. This CDR3 contains 14 residues. In germline, CDR1 is LNHNV, CDR2 YYDKDF (reference sequence). Trimming took off 0 bases at V and 3 bases at J, with 6 bases between the two ends. CDR3 nucleotide sequence: TGTGCCACCAGCAGAGATTTGCTCTACAATGAGCAGTTCTTC. Its translation: CATSRDLLYNEQFF.

The V and J genes are TRBV6-1 and TRBJ1-6, with D hard to call. Germline-derived CDR1 and CDR2 are MNHNS and SASEGT. V lost 2 bases and J lost 12, with 17 bases in between. The CDR3 runs to 15 residues. The DNA for the CDR3 is TGTGCCAGCAGTGAATTCGGCGGCTTCGGATTACCCCTCCACTTT. Translated: CASSEFGGFGLPLHF.

This clonotype was picked up a small number of times. The V call is TRBV12-3 or TRBV12-4, the J call TRBJ2-1, with D unresolved. Trimming stripped 7 bases from V and 0 bases from J, with 16 bases between. The CDR3 contains 16 residues. The CDR3 protein is CASNANWLFSYNEQFF. The CDR3 bases are TGTGCCAGCAATGCTAATTGGCTTTTCTCCTACAATGAGCAGTTCTTC.

This clonotype appeared a few times. The V call is TRBV19, the J call TRBJ2-7, with D uncertain. The germline gives CDR1 LNHDA, CDR2 SQIVND (reference sequence). CDR3 length: 13 residues. The V and J ends lost 6 bases and 0 bases respectively, with 9 bases between them. CDR3 DNA sequence: TGTGCCAGTAGATACGACACCTCCTACGAGCAGTACTTC. Translating it yields CASRYDTSYEQYF.

In its sample, this clonotype was seen many times. This sequence joins TRBV27 and TRBJ2-7; TRBD2 agrees at 7 bases. V shed 5 bases and J 7 bases; nucleotides not matched to a gene: 17. Germline V gene data show CDR1 as MNHEY and CDR2 as SMNVEV (reference sequence). The CDR3 covers 16 residues. In DNA, the CDR3 is TGTGCCAGCAGTGAAGTGGGGAGGGACCCCAGGAAAGAGCAGTACTTC. It specifies CASSEVGRDPRKEQYF.

This clonotype appeared a few times. The chain carries TRBV4-3 and TRBJ1-6; no clear D gene. There are 13 residues in the CDR3. Germline CDR1 reads LGHNA; CDR2 reads YSLEER. V was clipped by 5 bases and J by 9 bases, with 11 bases between them. DNA of the CDR3: TGCGCCAGCAGCGACCAAAGCAGTTCACCCCTCCACTTT. Translated: CASSDQSSSPLHF.

This clonotype has a count of ten or more. The chain carries TRBV12-3 or TRBV12-4 and TRBJ1-4, with D tentatively TRBD1 (5 bases). The V gene lost 2 bases and the J gene lost 1 base, with 8 bases spanning the gap. The CDR3 runs to 15 residues. The CDR3 DNA follows: TGTGCCAGCAGTTTAAGTAGGGGAACTAATGAAAAACTGTTTTTT. This codes for CASSLSRGTNEKLFF.

The chain uses TRBV12-3 or TRBV12-4 and TRBJ2-3; D not certain. The V end was cut by 6 bases, the J end by 0 bases, with 16 bases between. This CDR3 contains 16 residues. This chain's CDR3 is CASSPRAAPSTDTQYF. DNA of the CDR3: TGTGCCAGCAGCCCACGGGCAGCCCCTAGCACAGATACGCAGTATTTT.

V is TRBV10-3 and J is TRBJ2-2, with TRBD2 matching over 7 bases. The CDR3 runs to 14 residues. Trimming at V came to 5 bases and at J to 6 bases, leaving 6 bases not matched to a gene. Germline V lookup: CDR1 ENHRY, CDR2 SYGVKD. The CDR3 region is CAISLAGDPGELFF. In DNA, the CDR3 is TGTGCCATCAGTCTGGCGGGAGATCCCGGGGAGCTGTTTTTT.

This clonotype has more than one count but fewer than ten. The chain links TRBV5-5 to TRBJ2-5; 9 bases are a match to TRBD1. CDR1 is SGHKS, CDR2 YYEKEE, per germline (reference sequence). The CDR3 has 15 amino acids. J was trimmed by 5 bases and V by 5 bases; bases with no gene match: 10. The CDR3 reads CASRRTGEVWETQYF. CDR3 in DNA: TGTGCCAGCAGGAGGACAGGGGAGGTTTGGGAGACCCAGTACTTC.

This clonotype came up many times. V and J are TRBV5-1 and TRBJ2-1; 8 bases align to TRBD2. The CDR3 covers 15 residues. V was pared by 5 bases and J by 7 bases, with 11 bases of the junction left unmatched. Germline-derived CDR1 and CDR2 are SGHRS and YFSETQ. The CDR3 sequence is CASRPGGSGTNEQFF. CDR3 coding DNA: TGCGCCAGCAGACCCGGGGGTAGCGGGACGAATGAGCAGTTCTTC.

This clonotype was counted ten times or more. The chain is built from TRBV27 and TRBJ2-7; D remains unclear. Germline V gives CDR1 MNHEY, CDR2 SMNVEV (reference sequence). This CDR3 comprises 13 residues. Deletions cut 5 bases from V and 0 bases from J, with 8 bases between. This CDR3 is CASSQRVSYEQYF. CDR3 nucleotide sequence: TGTGCCAGCAGTCAGAGAGTCTCCTACGAGCAGTACTTC.

This clonotype was recorded many times. CDR3: CASSELGASFNEQFF. CDR3 nucleotide sequence: TGTGCCAGCAGTGAGTTGGGGGCCAGCTTCAATGAGCAGTTCTTC. J is TRBJ2-1 and V is TRBV2, with a possible D match to TRBD1 (6 bases). This CDR3 comprises 15 residues. The V gene lost 3 bases and the J gene lost 6 bases, with 15 bases spanning the gap. From germline, CDR1 is SNHLY and CDR2 FYNNEI.

Many counts were recorded for this clonotype. The rearrangement links TRBV12-3 or TRBV12-4 to TRBJ2-4, with TRBD1 as a possible D gene (7 bases). Deletions cut 2 bases from V and 7 bases from J, with 12 bases between. CDR3 length: 14 amino acids. CDR3 nucleotides: TGTGCCAGCAGTTTATCAGGGGGGTATAACATTCAGTACTTC. Translating it yields CASSLSGGYNIQYF.

This clonotype was recorded at least ten times. V gene TRBV7-9 combines with J gene TRBJ2-2; maybe TRBD1 (5 bases). Trimming stripped 1 base from V and 4 bases from J, with 7 bases between. There are 14 residues in the CDR3. CDR1 and CDR2 (germline): SEHNR, FQNEAQ (reference sequence). The DNA for the CDR3 is TGTGCCAGCAGCTTAGGCAGGGCCACCGGGGAGCTGTTTTTT. Its protein product is CASSLGRATGELFF.

The V gene is TRBV29-1, the J gene TRBJ2-3; TRBD1 or TRBD2 may be the D gene (6 bases each). CDR3 length equals 17 residues. Germline CDR1 and CDR2: SQVTM and ANQGSEA. V lost 7 bases, J lost 5 bases, and 28 bases lay in between. The CDR3 protein is CSARGRGKASLLDTQYF. Written as DNA, the CDR3 is TGCAGCGCGCGGGGCAGGGGCAAAGCTAGTCTTTTAGATACGCAGTATTTT.

This chain links TRBV3-1 with TRBJ2-3; TRBD1 agrees at 7 bases. Germline CDR1 and CDR2: LGHDT and YNNKEL (reference sequence). V was clipped by 0 bases and J by 3 bases; unmatched bases: 3. This CDR3 spans 15 amino acids. The CDR3 spells CASSQEDRPTDTQYF. Here the CDR3 DNA reads TGTGCCAGCAGCCAAGAGGACAGGCCTACAGATACGCAGTATTTT.

The genes are TRBV7-9 and TRBJ2-7; 7 bases align to TRBD1. This CDR3 is 14 amino acids long. V was clipped by 7 bases and J by 4 bases; unmatched bases: 10. The germline gives CDR1 SEHNR, CDR2 FQNEAQ (reference sequence). Here the CDR3 DNA reads TGTGCCAGCAACTTCTCTGACAGGGCGTACGAGCAGTACTTC. It specifies CASNFSDRAYEQYF.

The chain carries TRBV11-2 and TRBJ2-7, with TRBD2 as a possible D gene (6 bases). The germline CDR1 and CDR2 sequences are SGHAT and FQNNGV. This CDR3 has 16 amino acids. The V end lost 3 bases, the J end lost 4 bases, and 19 bases lay between the germline ends. The CDR3 DNA reads TGTGCCAGCAGCTTTGGGGCCTCTACGGAGGGTTACGAGCAGTACTTC. This translates into CASSFGASTEGYEQYF. Full variable domain (outside the CDR3, taken from reference TRBV11-2 and TRBJ2-7): EAGVAQSPRYKIIEKRQSVAFWCNPISGHATLYWYQQILGQGPKLLIQFQNNGVVDDSQLPKDRFSAERLKGVDSTLKIQPAKLEDSAVYLCASSFGASTEGYEQYFGPGTRLTVT.

This chain links TRBV15 with TRBJ1-1; 10 bases map to TRBD1. Per the germline V gene, CDR1 is LNHNV and CDR2 is YYDKDF (reference sequence). V dropped 5 bases and J dropped 4; count of bases not matched to a gene: 7. This CDR3 comprises 15 residues. The CDR3 DNA sequence: TGTGCCACCAGCCTTCGGACAGGGGGAGGCACTGAAGCTTTCTTT. The encoded protein is CATSLRTGGGTEAFF.

This clonotype was counted a few times. This chain uses TRBV15 with TRBJ2-2; D remains unclear. The CDR3 extends over 13 amino acids. The V gene's germline CDR1 is LNHNV and CDR2 YYDKDF (reference sequence). V was shortened by 3 bases and J by 2 bases, with 4 bases between the two germline ends. As DNA, the CDR3 is TGTGCCACCAGCAGCACAAACACCGGGGAGCTGTTTTTT. Translated, it gives CATSSTNTGELFF.

This clonotype has ten or more counts. CDR3 nucleotide sequence: TGTGCCACCCGACTAGATCCCTACGAGCAGTACTTC. Amino acid sequence: CATRLDPYEQYF. The chain couples TRBV10-3 to TRBJ2-7; possible D gene TRBD2, 6 bases. V was pared by 10 bases and J by 2 bases, with 12 bases between. CDR1 and CDR2 (germline): ENHRY, SYGVKD. This CDR3 comprises 12 residues.

This clonotype has at least ten counts. A much bigger clone sits one base away, suggesting this may be a read error. The rearrangement joins TRBV12-3 or TRBV12-4 to TRBJ2-6; D may be TRBD1 (6 bases). The length of the CDR3 is 18 residues. The CDR3 DNA reads TGTGCCCGCAGTTTCGGCGGACAGAGACTATCTGGGGCCAACGTCCTGACTTTC. Protein: CARSFGGQRLSGANVLTF.

The sample holds many counts of this clonotype. The V and J genes are TRBV6-2 or TRBV6-3 and TRBJ1-1; D is perhaps TRBD1 (6 bases). This CDR3 is 19 amino acids long. Trimming stripped 7 bases from V and 0 bases from J, with 27 bases between. Germline V gene sequence: CDR1 MNHEY, CDR2 SVGEGT. This CDR3 reads CASTQNVPRMGALNTEAFF. The CDR3 DNA reads TGTGCCAGCACCCAAAACGTTCCGAGGATGGGGGCCTTGAACACTGAAGCTTTCTTT.

The CDR3 nucleotides are TGTGCCAGTCTGAGGGGGGGCTCCTACAATGAGCAGTTCTTC. Protein sequence: CASLRGGSYNEQFF. This chain uses TRBV7-2 with TRBJ2-1; possibly TRBD2 for D (7 bases). The CDR3 runs 14 residues. Trimming removed 9 bases from V and 0 bases from J, with 12 bases in between. CDR1 and CDR2 (germline): SGHTA, FQGNSA.

V and J are TRBV4-3 and TRBJ2-7; 9 bases fit TRBD1. The CDR3 loop spans 14 amino acids. The germline gives CDR1 LGHNA, CDR2 YSLEER. V trimming: 1 base; J trimming: 5 bases; junction bases outside the gene matches: 3. The CDR3: CASSQGTGVDEQYF. CDR3 in DNA: TGCGCCAGCAGCCAAGGGACAGGGGTTGACGAGCAGTACTTC.